The 16 T cell receptor beta chains reported below all come from one sample, sequenced in a study of cytomegalovirus exposure and HLA in healthy donors. PCR used 60 Vbeta primers and 13 Jbeta primers. Generated by immunoSEQ multiplex PCR, the TCRdb table keeps only in-frame clones and is missing some. The sample consists of around 160,000 clones, around three quarters of them appearing once. The sequenced sample was PBMCs. These TCRs come from a woman aged 40 to 55 in good health and CMV-seropositive.

This sequence joins TRBV9 and TRBJ2-7; 8 positions match TRBD1. The germline V gene encodes CDR1 SGDLS and CDR2 YYNGEE. V lost 2 bases and J lost 2; bases outside the gene matches: 6. The CDR3 covers 15 residues. The CDR3 reads CASSVHGQGTYEQYF. The CDR3 DNA follows: TGTGCCAGCAGCGTGCACGGACAGGGTACCTACGAGCAGTACTTC.

The rearrangement links TRBV6-1 to TRBJ1-5; no reliable D call. The CDR3 spans 13 residues. The germline V and J ends were trimmed by 3 bases and 9 bases, with 12 bases remaining between them. In germline, CDR1 is MNHNS, CDR2 SASEGT. CDR3 sequence reads: CASSDLFGRPQHF. The CDR3 nucleotides are TGTGCCAGCAGTGACTTATTTGGGAGGCCCCAGCATTTT.

The CDR3, as DNA: TGCAGCGAGGATGGGGGCACCACTGAAGCTTTCTTT. Amino acids: CSEDGGTTEAFF. The chain joins TRBV29-1 to TRBJ1-1; the D gene is possibly TRBD1 (6 bases). Germline CDR1 and CDR2: SQVTM and ANQGSEA. Trimming took off 7 bases at V and 4 bases at J, with 13 bases between the two ends. The CDR3 consists of 12 residues.

This clone was counted only a few times. The chain couples TRBV4-1 to TRBJ1-1; D remains ambiguous. With 1 base removed from V and 4 bases from J, the gap between germline ends came to 10 bases. The CDR3 is 14 residues long. Germline V CDR1 and CDR2: MGHRA, YSYEKL. As DNA, the CDR3 is TGCGCCAGCAGCCAAGGACTTCGGGGCACTGAAGCTTTCTTT. This translates into CASSQGLRGTEAFF.

The CDR3 DNA follows: TGTGCCAGCAGCTTGGGGGGACCCGCGTTCTCTGGGGCCAACGTCCTGACTTTC. It specifies CASSLGGPAFSGANVLTF. The chain recombines TRBV7-9 with TRBJ2-6; D is perhaps TRBD2 (6 bases). The V gene lost 3 bases and the J gene lost 0 bases, with 15 bases spanning the gap. Germline-derived CDR1 and CDR2 are SEHNR and FQNEAQ (reference sequence). The CDR3 runs 18 residues.

This chain links TRBV2 with TRBJ1-5; the D is unclear. V lost 2 bases and J 5 bases, leaving 7 bases between the germline ends. CDR1 is SNHLY and CDR2 is FYNNEI in the germline V gene. This CDR3 is built from 13 residues. The CDR3 sequence is CASSEMSDQPQHF. Here the CDR3 DNA reads TGTGCCAGCAGTGAAATGTCCGATCAGCCCCAGCATTTT.

The V gene is TRBV4-1, the J gene TRBJ2-7; TRBD2 matches 7 bases. Germline V gene sequence: CDR1 MGHRA, CDR2 YSYEKL. The CDR3 sequence is 15 residues long. Trimming at V came to 1 base and at J to 2 bases, leaving 5 bases not matched to a gene. CDR3 sequence: CASSQGGGSTYEQYF. The CDR3 DNA follows: TGCGCCAGCAGCCAAGGCGGGGGATCCACCTACGAGCAGTACTTC.

The chain joins TRBV9 to TRBJ2-7, with D unclear. CDR3 size: 10 residues. CDR1 and CDR2 from the germline V gene are SGDLS and YYNGEE. Trimming stripped 6 bases from V and 5 bases from J, with 6 bases between. The CDR3 here is CASTFHEQYF. In DNA form, the CDR3 reads TGTGCCAGCACATTCCACGAGCAGTACTTC.

J is TRBJ2-1 and V is TRBV2; 10 bases agree with TRBD2. Germline lookup yields CDR1 SNHLY and CDR2 FYNNEI. J gave up 2 bases and V 6 bases, and 4 bases lay outside the gene matches. The CDR3 has 15 residues. For the CDR3, the DNA is TGTGCCAGCAGAAGAGCGGGGGGGACCTACAATGAGCAGTTCTTC. Its translation: CASRRAGGTYNEQFF. Together with reference TRBV2 and TRBJ2-1, the CDR3 gives the full variable domain: EPEVTQTPSHQVTQMGQEVILRCVPISNHLYFYWYRQILGQKVEFLVSFYNNEISEKSEIFDDQFSVERPDGSNFTLKIRSTKLEDSAMYFCASRRAGGTYNEQFFGPGTRLTVL.

The chain combines TRBV7-2 with TRBJ2-5, with a tentative D call TRBD2 (7 bases). CDR1 is SGHTA and CDR2 is FQGNSA in the germline V gene. The CDR3 length is 12 residues. Trimming cost V 4 bases and J 12 bases, with 15 bases left between them. CDR3 nucleotides: TGTGCCAGCAGCTCTCCTCGGGGGGCGGAGTACTTC. It specifies CASSSPRGAEYF.

This chain uses TRBV4-2 with TRBJ1-1; D is possibly TRBD1 (5 bases). Germline loops: CDR1 LGHNA, CDR2 YNFKEQ. CDR3 size: 14 residues. Between the trimmed V and J ends, which lost 2 bases and 5 bases, there was a span of 12 bases. The CDR3 nucleotides are TGTGCCAGCAGCCAAATCGGCGGGGGAACTGAAGCTTTCTTT. Its protein is CASSQIGGGTEAFF.

This clone was seen just once. V and J are TRBV27 and TRBJ2-3, with TRBD1 matching 7 bases. The CDR3 sequence is 15 residues long. V lost 1 base and J lost 1; bases outside the gene matches: 2. CDR1 MNHEY and CDR2 SMNVEV come from the germline V gene (reference sequence). The CDR3 spells CASSLYQGGTDTQYF. The CDR3, as DNA: TGTGCCAGCAGTTTATACCAGGGGGGCACAGATACGCAGTATTTT.

V gene TRBV27 combines with J gene TRBJ2-7; 7 positions match TRBD2. The CDR3 consists of 14 residues. From germline, CDR1 is MNHEY and CDR2 SMNVEV (reference sequence). V lost 10 bases, J lost 5 bases, and 14 bases stayed unmatched. Here the CDR3 reads CATGLGRDRHEQYF. The CDR3 DNA reads TGTGCCACCGGACTAGGGAGGGACCGGCACGAGCAGTACTTC.

The gene calls are TRBV5-6 and TRBJ1-5; maybe TRBD1 (5 bases). Germline-derived CDR1 and CDR2 are SGHDT and YYEEEE. CDR3 size: 13 residues. The V end lost 3 bases, the J end lost 4 bases, and 8 bases lay between the germline ends. The DNA of the CDR3 is TGTGCCAGCAGCTGGGGACTGAATCAGCCCCAGCATTTT. It codes for CASSWGLNQPQHF.

The chain carries TRBV13 and TRBJ2-1; D is undetermined. Looked up from germline, CDR1 is PRHDT and CDR2 is FYEKMQ (reference sequence). The CDR3 consists of 12 residues. V was pared by 2 bases and J by 6 bases, with 5 bases between. The CDR3 loop is CASSLPGNEQFF. CDR3 sequence (DNA): TGTGCCAGCAGCTTACCGGGCAATGAGCAGTTCTTC.

J is TRBJ1-2 and V is TRBV4-2; the D is unclear. Germline CDR1 and CDR2: LGHNA and YNFKEQ. Trimming cost V 0 bases and J 2 bases, with 10 bases left between them. The CDR3 sequence is 15 residues long. The CDR3 here is CASSQEVGVNYGYTF. CDR3 nucleotide sequence: TGTGCCAGCAGCCAAGAAGTCGGGGTAAACTATGGCTACACCTTC.